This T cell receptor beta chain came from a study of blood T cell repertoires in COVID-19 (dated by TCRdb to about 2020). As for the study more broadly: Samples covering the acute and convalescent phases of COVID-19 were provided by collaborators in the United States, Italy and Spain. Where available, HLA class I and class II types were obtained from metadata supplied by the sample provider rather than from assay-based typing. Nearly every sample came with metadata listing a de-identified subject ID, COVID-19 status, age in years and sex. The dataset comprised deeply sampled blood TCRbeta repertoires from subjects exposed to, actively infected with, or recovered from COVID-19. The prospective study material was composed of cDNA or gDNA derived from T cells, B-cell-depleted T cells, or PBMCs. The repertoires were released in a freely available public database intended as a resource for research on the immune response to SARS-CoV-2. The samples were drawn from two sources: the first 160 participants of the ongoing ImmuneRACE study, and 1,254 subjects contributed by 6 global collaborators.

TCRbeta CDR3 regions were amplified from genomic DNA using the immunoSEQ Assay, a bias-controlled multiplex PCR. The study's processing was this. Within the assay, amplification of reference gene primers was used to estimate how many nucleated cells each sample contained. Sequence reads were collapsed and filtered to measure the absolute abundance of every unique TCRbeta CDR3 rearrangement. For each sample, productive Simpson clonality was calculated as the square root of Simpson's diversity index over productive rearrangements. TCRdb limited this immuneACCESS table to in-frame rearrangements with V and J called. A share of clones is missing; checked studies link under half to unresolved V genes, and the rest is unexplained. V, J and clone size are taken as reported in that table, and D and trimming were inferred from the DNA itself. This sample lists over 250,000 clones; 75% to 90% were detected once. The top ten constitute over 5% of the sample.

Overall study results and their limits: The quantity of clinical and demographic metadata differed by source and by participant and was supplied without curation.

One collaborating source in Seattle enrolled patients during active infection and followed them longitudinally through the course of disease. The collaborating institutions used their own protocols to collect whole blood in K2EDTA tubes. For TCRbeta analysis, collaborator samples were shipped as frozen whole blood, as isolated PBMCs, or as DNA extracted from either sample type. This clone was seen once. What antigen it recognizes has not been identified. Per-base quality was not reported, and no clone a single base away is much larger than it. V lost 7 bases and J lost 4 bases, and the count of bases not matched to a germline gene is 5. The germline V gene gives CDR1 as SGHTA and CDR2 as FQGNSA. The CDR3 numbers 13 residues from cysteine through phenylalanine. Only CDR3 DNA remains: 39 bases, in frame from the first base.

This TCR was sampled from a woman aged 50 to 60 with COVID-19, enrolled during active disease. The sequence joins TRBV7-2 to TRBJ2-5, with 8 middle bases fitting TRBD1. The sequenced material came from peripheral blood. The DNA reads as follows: TGTGCCAGCACCAGGGGGCTTTCAGAGACCCAGTACTTC. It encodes CASTRGLSETQYF.